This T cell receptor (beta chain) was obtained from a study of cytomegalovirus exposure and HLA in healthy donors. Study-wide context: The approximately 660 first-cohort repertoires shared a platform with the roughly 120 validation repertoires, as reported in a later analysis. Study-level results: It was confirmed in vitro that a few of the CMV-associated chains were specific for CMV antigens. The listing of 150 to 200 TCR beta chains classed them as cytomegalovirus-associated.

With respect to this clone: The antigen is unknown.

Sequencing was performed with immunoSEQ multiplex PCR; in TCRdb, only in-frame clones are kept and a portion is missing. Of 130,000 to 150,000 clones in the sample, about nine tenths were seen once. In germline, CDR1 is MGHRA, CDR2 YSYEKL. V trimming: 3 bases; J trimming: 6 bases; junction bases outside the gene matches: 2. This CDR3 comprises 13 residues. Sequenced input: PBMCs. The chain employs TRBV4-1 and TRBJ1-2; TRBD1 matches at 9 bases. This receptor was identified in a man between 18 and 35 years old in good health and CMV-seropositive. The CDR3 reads CASSQGQGNGYTF. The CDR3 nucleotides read TGCGCCAGCAGCCAGGGACAGGGAAATGGCTACACCTTC.